Here is one TCR beta chain with its context. The sample belongs to a study of blood T cell repertoires in COVID-19. Germline V gene lookup returns CDR1 SGHVS and CDR2 FQNEAQ. The CDR3 is made up of 14 amino acids. Between the trimmed V and J ends, which lost 4 bases and 4 bases, there was a span of 10 bases. The assay was immunoSEQ multiplex PCR, and TCRdb's table has in-frame clones only and misses some. The sample contains approximately 490,000 clones, around nine tenths of which appear only once. The V gene is TRBV7-8, the J gene TRBJ1-4, with D perhaps matching TRBD1 (5 bases). The sample was PBMCs or T cells enriched from blood (not recorded which). This receptor was identified in a woman aged 55-69 years who had recovered from COVID-19. CDR3: CASSSGGFNEKLFF. The DNA for the CDR3 is TGTGCCAGCAGCTCTGGGGGGTTTAATGAAAAACTGTTTTTT.